The 22 T cell receptor beta chains reported below all come from one sample, sequenced in a study of blood T cells in healthy people across ages. The second PCR ran about 6 to 12 cycles with a sample-barcoded 5' primer and J-beta primers. TCRdb processed the 5' RACE reads anew with MiXCR; each CDR3 protein has one entry. The repertoire includes roughly 2 million distinct CDR3 sequences, approximately 50% of them detected once, and less than 2.5% sits in the top ten. Specimen: blood. The receptors derive from a woman in her thirties or forties in good health.

V gene TRBV6-5 combines with J gene TRBJ1-4, with D perhaps matching TRBD1 (6 bases). V was cut by 5 bases and J by 4 bases, with 11 bases left in between. The CDR3 spans 14 residues. Germline loops: CDR1 MNHEY, CDR2 SVGAGI. This CDR3 is CASSRTELNEKLFF. The CDR3 coding sequence is TGTGCCAGCAGTCGGACAGAACTTAATGAAAAACTGTTTTTT.

The chain links TRBV2 to TRBJ2-5; 7 bases fit TRBD2. CDR1 is SNHLY, CDR2 FYNNEI, per germline. The V gene end was trimmed by 1 base and the J gene end by 3 bases; junction bases not matched to a gene: 8. This CDR3 region has 16 residues. This CDR3 reads CASSEDPGLEEETQYF. DNA for the CDR3: TGTGCCAGCAGTGAAGATCCCGGACTAGAAGAAGAGACCCAGTACTTC.

This clonotype was observed once. The rearrangement uses TRBV27 and TRBJ2-1; TRBD2 matches at 9 bases. V lost 3 bases, J lost 7 bases, and 7 bases stayed unmatched. CDR1 and CDR2 (germline): MNHEY, SMNVEV (reference sequence). This CDR3 comprises 15 residues. The chain's CDR3 is CASSFLAGTVNEQFF. CDR3 in DNA: TGTGCCAGCAGTTTTCTAGCGGGGACAGTAAATGAGCAGTTCTTC.

The table lists this clonotype with a few counts. This chain joins TRBV4-3 and TRBJ1-2; 7 bases map to TRBD1. The germline gives CDR1 LGHNA, CDR2 YSLEER. Trimming took 4 bases from V and 6 from J; bases not matched to a gene: 5. This CDR3 has 13 amino acids. The CDR3 DNA sequence: TGCGCCAGCAGCCTGTACGACAGGGATGGCTACACCTTC. It is translated as CASSLYDRDGYTF.

This clonotype has ten or more counts. At one of its ends the junction is not consistent with the germline gene, which may arise from a read error. Here the CDR3 reads CASSLGSGEETQYF. The DNA for the CDR3 is TGCGCCAGCAGCTTGGGTTCCGGGGAAGAGACCCAGTACTTC. J is TRBJ2-5 and V is TRBV27; D might be TRBD2 (5 bases). Germline V CDR1 and CDR2: MNHEY, SMNVEV (reference sequence). This CDR3 has 14 amino acids.

Of note for this clonotype: No conserved phenylalanine or tryptophan is present at the end of the CDR3, so a read error is the likely explanation. The CDR3, as DNA: TGTGCCAGCAGCTTTGGACAGGGGAGACAGACCCAGTACTAC. Amino acids: CASSFGQGRQTQYY. This chain uses TRBV7-2 with TRBJ2-7; 9 bases fit TRBD1. The J call is in doubt because the DNA end fits TRBJ2-5 better. The CDR3 runs 14 residues. Germline V gives CDR1 SGHTA, CDR2 FQGNSA.

This clonotype was seen just once. The chain is built from TRBV9 and TRBJ1-2; 9 bases map to TRBD1. V trimming: 3 bases; J trimming: 3 bases; junction bases outside the gene matches: 6. This CDR3 is 15 amino acids long. The germline gives CDR1 SGDLS, CDR2 YYNGEE. Written as DNA, the CDR3 is TGTGCCAGCAGCGGGGGACAGGGAAATTACTATGGCTACACCTTC. It specifies CASSGGQGNYYGYTF.

This rearrangement joins TRBV28 to TRBJ1-1; possibly TRBD1 for D (5 bases). With 6 bases removed from V and 6 bases from J, the gap between germline ends came to 17 bases. There are 14 residues in the CDR3. The germline V gene has CDR1 MDHEN and CDR2 SYDVKM. This chain's CDR3 is CASSPPVGVAEAFF. The CDR3 DNA sequence: TGTGCCAGCAGCCCCCCAGTGGGGGTCGCTGAAGCTTTCTTT.

This rearrangement joins TRBV5-1 to TRBJ2-5; 8 bases map to TRBD1. The CDR3 covers 14 residues. V was pared by 7 bases and J by 11 bases, with 16 bases of the junction left unmatched. CDR1 SGHRS and CDR2 YFSETQ come from the germline V gene. CDR3 DNA sequence: TGCGCCAGCCGGATGCAGGGGGCTAACAATGAGCAGTACTTC. This encodes CASRMQGANNEQYF.

The chain is built from TRBV5-6 and TRBJ2-7, with TRBD1 matching 9 bases. The V gene end was trimmed by 0 bases and the J gene end by 9 bases; junction bases not matched to a gene: 10. Germline lookup yields CDR1 SGHDT and CDR2 YYEEEE. The CDR3 is 15 residues long. The CDR3, as DNA: TGTGCCAGCAGCTTGGTTGAACAGGGGGCAATCGGGCAGTACTTC. It yields the protein CASSLVEQGAIGQYF.

This clonotype was recorded a few times. The chain recombines TRBV28 with TRBJ2-1; D could derive from TRBD1 or TRBD2 (5 bases each). Trimming removed 6 bases at V and 6 bases at J, with 15 bases between. The V gene's germline CDR1 is MDHEN and CDR2 SYDVKM. The CDR3 runs to 14 residues. The CDR3 bases are TGTGCCAGCAGCCCGCCGGGACGGCTCAATGAGCAGTTCTTC. Residues: CASSPPGRLNEQFF.

This clonotype came up a few times. This chain links TRBV10-3 with TRBJ2-3, with TRBD2 identical over 8 bases. The V gene end was trimmed by 3 bases and the J gene end by 0 bases; junction bases not matched to a gene: 5. From germline, CDR1 is ENHRY and CDR2 SYGVKD. This CDR3 has 16 amino acids. The CDR3 coding sequence is TGTGCCATCAGTGAACAGCGGGGGACTAGCACAGATACGCAGTATTTT. Translation: CAISEQRGTSTDTQYF.

The chain employs TRBV28 and TRBJ1-5, with a possible D match to TRBD1 (6 bases). V dropped 5 bases and J dropped 5 bases, with 22 bases sitting between them. CDR1 MDHEN and CDR2 SYDVKM come from the germline V gene. The CDR3 has 17 amino acids. For the CDR3, the DNA is TGTGCCAGCAGTGCCGCGAGGGGGTTGAGGTTGGATCAGCCCCAGCATTTT. This encodes CASSAARGLRLDQPQHF.

This clonotype was seen just once. The chain is built from TRBV7-2 and TRBJ1-1; TRBD1 agrees at 8 bases. The V segment lost 5 bases and the J segment 1 base; nucleotides outside the gene matches: 6. This CDR3 contains 15 residues. Per the germline V gene, CDR1 is SGHTA and CDR2 is FQGNSA. The CDR3 nucleotides are TGTGCCAGCAGCCCAACCGGGACAGGGAACACTGAAGCTTTCTTT. Translating gives CASSPTGTGNTEAFF.

The rearrangement links TRBV28 to TRBJ2-3, with 12 positions matching TRBD1. Trimming at V came to 5 bases and at J to 5 bases, leaving 5 bases not matched to a gene. The CDR3 is 15 amino acids. Per germline, CDR1 MDHEN and CDR2 SYDVKM. The CDR3 DNA reads as TGTGCCAGCAGTAGGGGACAGGGGGCAGAAGATACGCAGTATTTT. It codes for CASSRGQGAEDTQYF.

This clonotype was detected once. The genes are TRBV27 and TRBJ2-1, with 8 bases that match TRBD2. Trimming cost V 5 bases and J 7 bases; bases outside gene matches: 13. The CDR3 contains 16 residues. Germline CDR1 MNHEY, CDR2 SMNVEV (reference sequence). CDR3 sequence reads: CASSPTSGGFWNEQFF. The CDR3, as DNA: TGTGCCAGCAGTCCGACGAGCGGGGGCTTTTGGAATGAGCAGTTCTTC.

This chain links TRBV12-3 or TRBV12-4 with TRBJ2-5, with D unresolved. This CDR3 is built from 12 residues. Trimming cost V 0 bases and J 13 bases, with 12 bases left between them. This CDR3 is CASSLAPQSPYF. CDR3 nucleotides: TGTGCCAGCAGTTTAGCGCCTCAGAGCCCGTACTTC.

In its sample, this clonotype was seen a few times. DNA of the CDR3: TGTGCCAGCAGTTACCCTGGACAGATGTATGGCTACACCTTC. It specifies CASSYPGQMYGYTF. The chain is built from TRBV28 and TRBJ1-2; possible D gene TRBD1, 6 bases. CDR1 and CDR2 from the germline V gene are MDHEN and SYDVKM. V lost 4 bases and J 5 bases, leaving 14 bases between the germline ends. The CDR3 is 14 amino acids.

Worth noting for this clonotype: One end of the junction does not line up with germline, which may come from a read error. The chain combines TRBV25-1 with TRBJ1-1, with a possible D match to TRBD1 (5 bases). The V gene's germline CDR1 is MGHDK and CDR2 SYGVNS. The CDR3 spans 15 residues. In DNA form, the CDR3 reads TGTGCCTGCAGTGGGACGGGGACCTGGAACACTGAAGCTTTCTTT. It encodes CACSGTGTWNTEAFF.

CDR3 nucleotides: TGCAGCGTTGAAGACCCACAAAACTATGGCTACACCTTC. Translation gives CSVEDPQNYGYTF. This chain joins TRBV29-1 and TRBJ1-2; no reliable D call. Germline CDR1 and CDR2: SQVTM and ANQGSEA. V gave up 0 bases and J gave up 2 bases, with 7 bases separating them. This CDR3 is 13 amino acids long.

This clonotype was recorded a few times. The chain joins TRBV4-3 to TRBJ2-3; TRBD2 is a possible D gene (5 bases). Germline V lookup: CDR1 LGHNA, CDR2 YSLEER. V was clipped by 3 bases and J by 5 bases, with 24 bases between them. This CDR3 spans 18 amino acids. The CDR3 DNA sequence: TGCGCCAGCAGCCAGGACGCCCTCGGGATCCAGCTAGGAGATACGCAGTATTTT. Protein: CASSQDALGIQLGDTQYF.

This chain links TRBV21-1 with TRBJ2-7; TRBD1, as called in the table, went unchecked against the DNA. TRBV21-1 is marked as a pseudogene. The CDR3 covers 14 residues. The CDR3 loop reads CASSIPTGPYEQYF. In DNA form, the CDR3 reads TGTGCCAGCAGCATCCCGACAGGACCCTACGAGCAGTACTTC.